This passage covers 30 T cell receptor beta chains from one sample sequenced in a study of cytomegalovirus exposure and HLA in healthy donors. The PCR had 60 Vbeta and 13 Jbeta primers. TCRdb's table, derived via immunoSEQ multiplex PCR, lists solely in-frame clones and lacks some. The data show about 230,000 clones, 70% to 85% seen once. Material for sequencing was PBMCs. Receptors were obtained from a middle-aged woman in good health and CMV-seronegative.

This chain uses TRBV7-8 with TRBJ1-1; D is unclear. Trimming shortened V by 5 bases and J by 4 bases, and 20 bases separated the two germline ends. This CDR3 is 16 amino acids long. Germline V gene sequence: CDR1 SGHVS, CDR2 FQNEAQ. The chain's CDR3 is CASSGLRTRTGTEAFF. The CDR3 nucleotides read TGTGCCAGCAGCGGACTGCGTACCCGAACGGGCACTGAAGCTTTCTTT. The full variable domain, its missing parts supplied by reference TRBV7-8 and TRBJ1-1, is GAGVSQSPRYKVAKRGQDVALRCDPISGHVSLFWYQQALGQGPEFLTYFQNEAQLDKSGLPSDRFFAERPEGSVSTLKIQRTQQEDSAVYLCASSGLRTRTGTEAFFGQGTRLTVV.

The rearrangement links TRBV29-1 to TRBJ1-5, with D maybe TRBD1 (6 bases). The V and J ends lost 0 bases and 6 bases respectively, with 9 bases between them. This CDR3 spans 13 amino acids. CDR1 is SQVTM, CDR2 ANQGSEA, per germline. The CDR3 here is CSVEEVGGQPQHF. CDR3 DNA sequence: TGCAGCGTTGAAGAGGTAGGGGGTCAGCCCCAGCATTTT. Using reference TRBV29-1 and TRBJ1-5 for the parts outside the CDR3, the full variable domain is SAVISQKPSRDICQRGTSLTIQCQVDSQVTMMFWYRQQPGQSLTLIATANQGSEATYESGFVIDKFPISRPNLTFSTLTVSNMSPEDSSIYLCSVEEVGGQPQHFGDGTRLSIL.

This chain joins TRBV13 and TRBJ2-5; D call uncertain. Deletions cut 4 bases from V and 4 bases from J, with 7 bases between. The V gene's germline CDR1 is PRHDT and CDR2 FYEKMQ (reference sequence). CDR3 length: 12 residues. The CDR3 sequence is CASSSTLETQYF. The DNA of the CDR3 is TGTGCCAGCAGCTCCACATTAGAGACCCAGTACTTC.

The chain recombines TRBV2 with TRBJ1-2; TRBD1 might be the D (5 bases). With 2 bases removed from V and 3 bases from J, the gap between germline ends came to 13 bases. Looked up from germline, CDR1 is SNHLY and CDR2 is FYNNEI. The CDR3 extends over 15 amino acids. DNA for the CDR3: TGTGCCAGCAGTGAACTCGGAGTGACAGACTATGGCTACACCTTC. Translated: CASSELGVTDYGYTF.

This clone has only one observation. The genes are TRBV9 and TRBJ2-1; weak D call: TRBD2 (7 bases). The CDR3 is 16 residues long. V lost 4 bases to trimming and J lost 2 bases, with 16 bases between them. The germline CDR1 and CDR2 sequences are SGDLS and YYNGEE. The CDR3 DNA follows: TGTGCCAGCAGCTTCCGCGGGGGCCAGACCTACAATGAGCAGTTCTTC. It codes for CASSFRGGQTYNEQFF.

This clone was observed a few times. The rearrangement uses TRBV7-9 and TRBJ1-6, with unresolved D. The V end was cut by 1 base, the J end by 8 bases, with 12 bases between. Germline CDR1 and CDR2: SEHNR and FQNEAQ (reference sequence). The CDR3 sequence is 15 residues long. CDR3 region: CASSLDSSSHSPLHF. Written as DNA, the CDR3 is TGTGCCAGCAGCTTAGACAGCTCGAGCCATTCACCCCTCCACTTT.

The chain couples TRBV10-3 to TRBJ1-3; D gene ambiguous. The CDR3 loop spans 16 amino acids. The germline CDR1 and CDR2 sequences are ENHRY and SYGVKD. Trimming pared 3 bases from V and 2 bases from J, leaving 14 bases between. The CDR3 bases are TGTGCCATCAGTGACCCGACTGCGGCGGCTGGAAACACCATATATTTT. This translates into CAISDPTAAAGNTIYF.

The chain couples TRBV6-6 to TRBJ1-1; 8 positions agree with TRBD1. CDR1 is MNHNY and CDR2 is SVGAGI in the germline V gene (reference sequence). V lost 6 bases and J lost 4; bases outside the gene matches: 1. The CDR3 spans 12 residues. CDR3 bases: TGTGCCAGCAGCACAGGGGGCACTGAAGCTTTCTTT. Protein sequence: CASSTGGTEAFF.

The CDR3 here is CASSLRSGGEQFF. CDR3 sequence (DNA): TGTGCCAGCAGCTTGCGTTCGGGGGGGGAGCAGTTCTTC. The J gene is TRBJ2-1, the V gene TRBV7-6; 8 nucleotides line up with TRBD2. This CDR3 is built from 13 residues. CDR1 is SGHVS, CDR2 FNYEAQ, per germline. The J segment lost 10 bases and the V segment lost 3 bases, leaving 5 bases of the junction unmatched.

The rearrangement joins TRBV19 to TRBJ1-1, with D hard to call. Germline CDR1 and CDR2: LNHDA and SQIVND (reference sequence). CDR3 length: 13 amino acids. Trimming removed 7 bases at V and 8 bases at J, with 17 bases between. The CDR3 DNA follows: TGTGCCAGTATTGCGGCCTTGGTCCCCGAAGCTTTCTTT. This translates into CASIAALVPEAFF.

The J gene is TRBJ2-1, the V gene TRBV2, with TRBD2 as a possible D gene (5 bases). V shed 8 bases and J shed 5 bases, with 19 bases lying between them. Germline V gene data show CDR1 as SNHLY and CDR2 as FYNNEI. The CDR3 spans 15 residues. The CDR3 spells CASREGWVANNEQFF. The CDR3 nucleotides read TGTGCCAGCCGGGAAGGGTGGGTAGCCAACAATGAGCAGTTCTTC.

This clone was seen only a few times. V and J are TRBV5-1 and TRBJ1-4; 7 positions match TRBD1. The germline V gene encodes CDR1 SGHRS and CDR2 YFSETQ. Trimming at V came to 5 bases and at J to 5 bases, leaving 3 bases not matched to a gene. The CDR3 has 13 residues. CDR3 in DNA: TGCGCCAGCAGAGGGACAGAAAATGAAAAACTGTTTTTT. It codes for CASRGTENEKLFF.

The J gene is TRBJ2-2, the V gene TRBV6-6; D may be TRBD2 (7 bases). The CDR3 has 15 residues. Germline values: CDR1 MNHNY, CDR2 SVGAGI (reference sequence). Trimming left V 2 bases short and J 8 bases short, with 15 bases between. Here the CDR3 reads CASSYGGGGVGELFF. Written as DNA, the CDR3 is TGTGCCAGCAGTTACGGCGGCGGGGGCGTAGGGGAGCTGTTTTTT.

The chain combines TRBV5-6 with TRBJ2-6; TRBD1 might be the D (5 bases). CDR1 SGHDT and CDR2 YYEEEE come from the germline V gene. The CDR3 length is 17 residues. The V end was cut by 1 base, the J end by 2 bases, with 13 bases between. For the CDR3, the DNA is TGTGCCAGCAGCTTGCCGCGACAGAGGACTGGGGCCAACGTCCTGACTTTC. Its translation is CASSLPRQRTGANVLTF.

In DNA form, the CDR3 reads TGTGCCAGCAGCGCCGCAGGAGGGACCATTCAGTACTTC. It is translated as CASSAAGGTIQYF. V usage is TRBV7-2 and J usage is TRBJ2-4, with a possible D match to TRBD2 (6 bases). The CDR3 sequence is 13 residues long. CDR1 is SGHTA and CDR2 is FQGNSA in the germline V gene. Trimming removed 5 bases from V and 9 bases from J, with 14 bases in between.

The chain recombines TRBV6-6 with TRBJ1-2; 7 bases are a match to TRBD1. The CDR3 sequence is 16 residues long. Germline-derived CDR1 and CDR2 are MNHNY and SVGAGI (reference sequence). The V gene end was trimmed by 5 bases and the J gene end by 2 bases; junction bases not matched to a gene: 11. CDR3 in amino acids: CASSNTAGQDNYGYTF. CDR3 nucleotides: TGTGCCAGCAGTAATACAGCCGGACAGGACAACTATGGCTACACCTTC.

The chain joins TRBV14 to TRBJ2-3, with D uncertain. Germline lookup yields CDR1 SGHDN and CDR2 FVKESK. The CDR3 has 13 amino acids. V was pared by 0 bases and J by 5 bases, with 6 bases between. CDR3 amino acids: CASSQDLRDTQYF. The CDR3 nucleotides read TGTGCCAGCAGCCAAGATCTAAGAGATACGCAGTATTTT.

The V and J genes are TRBV4-3 and TRBJ1-5, with TRBD1 identical over 9 bases. CDR1 and CDR2 (germline): LGHNA, YSLEER. J lost 8 bases, V lost 3 bases, and 2 bases had no gene match. The CDR3 is 13 residues long. CDR3 coding DNA: TGCGCCAGCAGCCAGACAGGGGGTAAGCCCCAGCATTTT. It is translated as CASSQTGGKPQHF.

This clone was counted a few times. The chain uses TRBV10-3 and TRBJ1-1, with D perhaps matching TRBD1 (6 bases). V gave up 6 bases and J gave up 1 base, with 12 bases separating them. The germline V gene encodes CDR1 ENHRY and CDR2 SYGVKD. This CDR3 contains 14 residues. CDR3 amino acids: CAISRQTGNTEAFF. For the CDR3, the DNA is TGTGCCATCAGCAGACAGACAGGGAACACTGAAGCTTTCTTT.

The chain joins TRBV7-9 to TRBJ1-4; D not resolved. There are 15 residues in the CDR3. Germline V gene sequence: CDR1 SEHNR, CDR2 FQNEAQ (reference sequence). V was clipped by 0 bases and J by 7 bases, with 12 bases between them. This chain's CDR3 is CASSLAPGGGEKLFF. CDR3 bases: TGTGCCAGCAGCTTAGCGCCGGGAGGAGGTGAAAAACTGTTTTTT.

V usage is TRBV5-1 and J usage is TRBJ2-1; D call uncertain. The ends were cut back, 4 bases at V and 4 bases at J, with 18 bases in the middle. From germline, CDR1 is SGHRS and CDR2 YFSETQ. The CDR3 sequence is 16 residues long. CDR3 in amino acids: CASSTPPRPSYNEQFF. The CDR3 nucleotides read TGCGCCAGCAGCACACCCCCGCGGCCCAGTTACAATGAGCAGTTCTTC.

The chain employs TRBV5-1 and TRBJ1-1; unclear D gene. The CDR3 contains 13 residues. Germline values: CDR1 SGHRS, CDR2 YFSETQ. V lost 6 bases to trimming and J lost 3 bases, with 12 bases between them. The CDR3 loop is CASTAGDYTEAFF. CDR3 sequence (DNA): TGCGCCAGCACTGCCGGGGATTACACTGAAGCTTTCTTT. The entire variable domain, with the rest obtained from reference TRBV5-1 and TRBJ1-1, is as follows: KAGVTQTPRYLIKTRGQQVTLSCSPISGHRSVSWYQQTPGQGLQFLFEYFSETQRNKGNFPGRFSGRQFSNSRSEMNVSTLELGDSALYLCASTAGDYTEAFFGQGTRLTVV.

This chain connects TRBV2 to TRBJ2-1; 8 bases fit TRBD1. The CDR3 totals 17 residues. CDR1 is SNHLY, CDR2 FYNNEI, per germline. Trimming removed 7 bases from V and 4 bases from J; junction bases left unmatched: 15. The DNA for the CDR3 is TGTGCCAGCATTGCTGGTAGGACAGGGCTGGGGTACAATGAGCAGTTCTTC. This codes for CASIAGRTGLGYNEQFF.

This clone occurred a few times. The chain links TRBV6-1 to TRBJ1-4; D unclear. Germline assignment: CDR1 MNHNS and CDR2 SASEGT. CDR3 length: 15 amino acids. Trimming cost V 1 base and J 12 bases, with 18 bases left between them. The CDR3 loop is CASSEEGFGSQELFF. The CDR3 DNA reads as TGTGCCAGCAGTGAAGAAGGCTTCGGCAGCCAGGAACTGTTTTTT.

The V and J genes are TRBV30 and TRBJ2-3; D is unclear. V lost 2 bases and J 0 bases, leaving 9 bases between the germline ends. The CDR3 has 14 amino acids. CDR1 and CDR2 (germline): GTSNPN, SVGIG (reference sequence). CDR3 nucleotide sequence: TGTGCCTGGAGTAACGGAGAGAGCACAGATACGCAGTATTTT. This codes for CAWSNGESTDTQYF.

For this clone: At one of its ends the junction is not consistent with the germline gene, which may arise from a read error. This sequence joins TRBV7-9 and TRBJ1-1, with 9 bases lining up with TRBD1. Germline CDR1 SEHNR, CDR2 FQNEAQ (reference sequence). CDR3 length: 17 residues. The CDR3 DNA is TGTTCCAGCAGCCTAGACAGGGGGATCGTACTGAACACTGAAGCTTTCTTT. Protein sequence: CSSSLDRGIVLNTEAFF.

The chain combines TRBV10-2 with TRBJ1-2; TRBD1 matches at 7 bases. This CDR3 is built from 13 residues. Per germline, CDR1 WSHSY and CDR2 SAAADI. V lost 2 bases to trimming and J lost 8 bases; unmatched junction nucleotides: 5. The DNA of the CDR3 is TGCGCCAGCAGTGAGGACAGGGCAATGGGCTACACCTTC. It is translated as CASSEDRAMGYTF.

The rearrangement joins TRBV15 to TRBJ2-3, with D perhaps TRBD2 (6 bases). The CDR3 sequence is 14 residues long. V was pared by 3 bases and J by 8 bases, with 15 bases between. Germline V gene lookup returns CDR1 LNHNV and CDR2 YYDKDF (reference sequence). In DNA form, the CDR3 reads TGTGCCACCAGCAGGTGGCGGGGAAAGGGTACGCAGTATTTT. Translation: CATSRWRGKGTQYF.

The chain employs TRBV9 and TRBJ2-1; tentatively, D is TRBD1 (6 bases). The CDR3 has 16 amino acids. The V gene lost 1 base and the J gene lost 6 bases, with 17 bases spanning the gap. Germline assignment: CDR1 SGDLS and CDR2 YYNGEE. The CDR3 DNA is TGTGCCAGCAGCGTATCCCCGGGACAAGTTCTCAATGAGCAGTTCTTC. Its translation: CASSVSPGQVLNEQFF.

The chain recombines TRBV27 with TRBJ2-2, with D possibly TRBD2 on 6 matching bases. V lost 2 bases, J lost 1 base, and 8 bases lay in between. Germline loops: CDR1 MNHEY, CDR2 SMNVEV (reference sequence). The CDR3 consists of 15 residues. CDR3 DNA: TGTGCCAGCAGTTTAGGAGGGGTGAACACCGGGGAGCTGTTTTTT. It is translated as CASSLGGVNTGELFF.